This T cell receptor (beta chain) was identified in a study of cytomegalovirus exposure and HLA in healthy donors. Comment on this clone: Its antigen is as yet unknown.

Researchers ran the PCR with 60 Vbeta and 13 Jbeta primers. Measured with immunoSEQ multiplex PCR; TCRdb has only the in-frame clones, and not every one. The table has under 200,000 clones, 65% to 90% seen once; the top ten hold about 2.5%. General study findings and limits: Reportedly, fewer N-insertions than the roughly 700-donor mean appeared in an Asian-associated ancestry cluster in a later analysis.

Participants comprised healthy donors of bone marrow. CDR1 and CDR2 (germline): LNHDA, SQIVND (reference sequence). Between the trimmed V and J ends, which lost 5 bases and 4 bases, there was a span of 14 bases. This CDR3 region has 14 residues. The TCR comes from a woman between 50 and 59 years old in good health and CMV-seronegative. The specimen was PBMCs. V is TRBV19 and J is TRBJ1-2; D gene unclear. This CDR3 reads CASSREQRSYGYTF. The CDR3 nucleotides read TGTGCCAGTAGTCGGGAACAGCGGAGCTATGGCTACACCTTC.